This is a list of T cell receptor beta chains from one sample in a study of T cell changes during pregnancy in multiple sclerosis. Repertoires were generated with immunoSEQ multiplex PCR, while TCRdb's copy carries only in-frame clones and drops some. There are about 85,000 clones in the sample; roughly nine tenths occur only once, and more than 2.5% lies in the top ten. The specimen was peripheral blood, collected in the first trimester of pregnancy. The receptors here all came from a female donor with multiple sclerosis, enrolled in a pregnancy study. CDR3s include the opening cysteine and the closing phenylalanine or tryptophan. The D gene is left open where the match is weak. Rows give clone size only sometimes, using once, few, many, or a class for an expanded clone.

J gene: TRBJ1-1; V gene: TRBV6-1; D gene: NA; clone size: NA; CDR3 protein: CASSDTGRRTEAFF; CDR3 DNA: TGTGCCAGCAGTGACACAGGGCGGCGGACTGAAGCTTTCTTT
J gene: TRBJ2-3; V gene: TRBV28; D gene: NA; clone size: NA; CDR3 protein: CALGAGNRADTQYF; CDR3 DNA: TGTGCTCTGGGGGCAGGGAATAGGGCAGATACGCAGTATTTT
J gene: TRBJ2-3; V gene: TRBV2; D gene: TRBD1; clone size: NA; CDR3 protein: CAGRDRGTDTQYF; CDR3 DNA: TGTGCCGGCCGGGACAGGGGAACAGATACGCAGTATTTT
J gene: TRBJ1-1; V gene: TRBV2; D gene: NA; clone size: few; CDR3 protein: CASSVTMNTEAFF; CDR3 DNA: TGTGCCAGCAGTGTAACTATGAACACTGAAGCTTTCTTT
J gene: TRBJ1-5; V gene: TRBV12-5; D gene: TRBD1; clone size: NA; CDR3 protein: CASGLATGGGQPQHF; CDR3 DNA: TGTGCTAGTGGTTTGGCGACAGGGGGCGGTCAGCCCCAGCATTTT
J gene: TRBJ2-1; V gene: TRBV19; D gene: TRBD2; clone size: NA; CDR3 protein: CASNLLAGVGRGEQFF; CDR3 DNA: TGTGCCAGTAACTTACTAGCGGGGGTGGGTCGAGGTGAGCAGTTCTTC
J gene: TRBJ2-1; V gene: TRBV11-2; D gene: TRBD2; clone size: once; CDR3 protein: CASSSWASGHYNEQFF; CDR3 DNA: TGTGCCAGCAGCTCCTGGGCTAGCGGGCATTACAATGAGCAGTTCTTC
J gene: TRBJ2-7; V gene: TRBV30; D gene: TRBD2; clone size: NA; CDR3 protein: CAWTALAGGPSYEQYF; CDR3 DNA: TGTGCCTGGACCGCTCTAGCGGGAGGGCCCTCCTACGAGCAGTACTTC
J gene: TRBJ1-1; V gene: TRBV18; D gene: NA; clone size: NA; CDR3 protein: CASSPEAEAFF; CDR3 DNA: TGTGCCAGCTCACCGGAGGCTGAAGCTTTCTTT
J gene: TRBJ2-7; V gene: TRBV10-3; D gene: TRBD1; clone size: NA; CDR3 protein: CAIAGTGETYEQYF; CDR3 DNA: TGTGCCATCGCCGGGACAGGGGAGACCTACGAGCAGTACTTC
J gene: TRBJ2-7; V gene: TRBV27; D gene: TRBD2; clone size: NA; CDR3 protein: CASSVLAGREQYF; CDR3 DNA: TGTGCCAGCAGTGTCCTAGCGGGGCGCGAGCAGTACTTC
J gene: TRBJ2-1; V gene: TRBV27; D gene: TRBD1; clone size: NA; CDR3 protein: CASSLRTGSSYNEQFF; CDR3 DNA: TGTGCCAGCAGTTTGCGGACAGGTAGCTCCTACAATGAGCAGTTCTTC
J gene: TRBJ1-1; V gene: TRBV10-3; D gene: TRBD1; clone size: NA; CDR3 protein: CAISGYPGQGGRMNTEAFF; CDR3 DNA: TGTGCCATCAGTGGTTATCCTGGACAGGGCGGAAGAATGAACACTGAAGCTTTCTTT
J gene: TRBJ1-1; V gene: TRBV30; D gene: NA; clone size: NA; CDR3 protein: CAWSRGGDTEAFF; CDR3 DNA: TGTGCCTGGAGTCGGGGGGGAGACACTGAAGCTTTCTTT
J gene: TRBJ2-7; V gene: TRBV2; D gene: TRBD1; clone size: once; CDR3 protein: CASSSRDREVF; CDR3 DNA: TGTGCCAGCAGTAGCCGGGACAGGGAAGTCTTC
J gene: TRBJ2-5; V gene: TRBV5-6; D gene: NA; clone size: NA; CDR3 protein: CASSLVRGIAETQYF; CDR3 DNA: TGTGCCAGCAGCTTGGTTAGGGGGATCGCCGAGACCCAGTACTTC
J gene: TRBJ1-1; V gene: TRBV11-2; D gene: NA; clone size: NA; CDR3 protein: CASSLGDRENTEAFF; CDR3 DNA: TGTGCCAGCAGCTTAGGCGACAGAGAGAACACTGAAGCTTTCTTT
J gene: TRBJ2-7; V gene: TRBV14; D gene: NA; clone size: NA; CDR3 protein: CASSQVRGSEQYF; CDR3 DNA: TGTGCCAGCAGCCAAGTACGGGGAAGCGAGCAGTACTTC
J gene: TRBJ2-1; V gene: TRBV9; D gene: TRBD2; clone size: NA; CDR3 protein: CASNEREGREQFF; CDR3 DNA: TGTGCCAGCAATGAGCGGGAGGGCAGGGAGCAGTTCTTC
J gene: TRBJ2-7; V gene: TRBV5-6; D gene: TRBD1; clone size: NA; CDR3 protein: CASSFGQGSYEQYF; CDR3 DNA: TGTGCCAGCAGCTTTGGACAGGGTTCTTACGAGCAGTACTTC
J gene: TRBJ1-5; V gene: TRBV28; D gene: NA; clone size: NA; CDR3 protein: CASSLLSSNQPQHF; CDR3 DNA: TGTGCCAGCAGTTTATTGAGTAGCAATCAGCCCCAGCATTTT
J gene: TRBJ1-1; V gene: TRBV14; D gene: NA; clone size: NA; CDR3 protein: CASSQVAGTEAFF; CDR3 DNA: TGTGCCAGCAGCCAAGTTGCGGGGACTGAAGCTTTCTTT
J gene: TRBJ1-1; V gene: TRBV18; D gene: TRBD1; clone size: NA; CDR3 protein: CASSPPTGGSTEAFF; CDR3 DNA: TGTGCCAGCTCACCACCAACAGGGGGAAGCACTGAAGCTTTCTTT
J gene: TRBJ1-5; V gene: TRBV15; D gene: TRBD1; clone size: NA; CDR3 protein: CATTPGTEGNQPQHF; CDR3 DNA: TGTGCCACCACCCCGGGGACAGAAGGCAATCAGCCCCAGCATTTT